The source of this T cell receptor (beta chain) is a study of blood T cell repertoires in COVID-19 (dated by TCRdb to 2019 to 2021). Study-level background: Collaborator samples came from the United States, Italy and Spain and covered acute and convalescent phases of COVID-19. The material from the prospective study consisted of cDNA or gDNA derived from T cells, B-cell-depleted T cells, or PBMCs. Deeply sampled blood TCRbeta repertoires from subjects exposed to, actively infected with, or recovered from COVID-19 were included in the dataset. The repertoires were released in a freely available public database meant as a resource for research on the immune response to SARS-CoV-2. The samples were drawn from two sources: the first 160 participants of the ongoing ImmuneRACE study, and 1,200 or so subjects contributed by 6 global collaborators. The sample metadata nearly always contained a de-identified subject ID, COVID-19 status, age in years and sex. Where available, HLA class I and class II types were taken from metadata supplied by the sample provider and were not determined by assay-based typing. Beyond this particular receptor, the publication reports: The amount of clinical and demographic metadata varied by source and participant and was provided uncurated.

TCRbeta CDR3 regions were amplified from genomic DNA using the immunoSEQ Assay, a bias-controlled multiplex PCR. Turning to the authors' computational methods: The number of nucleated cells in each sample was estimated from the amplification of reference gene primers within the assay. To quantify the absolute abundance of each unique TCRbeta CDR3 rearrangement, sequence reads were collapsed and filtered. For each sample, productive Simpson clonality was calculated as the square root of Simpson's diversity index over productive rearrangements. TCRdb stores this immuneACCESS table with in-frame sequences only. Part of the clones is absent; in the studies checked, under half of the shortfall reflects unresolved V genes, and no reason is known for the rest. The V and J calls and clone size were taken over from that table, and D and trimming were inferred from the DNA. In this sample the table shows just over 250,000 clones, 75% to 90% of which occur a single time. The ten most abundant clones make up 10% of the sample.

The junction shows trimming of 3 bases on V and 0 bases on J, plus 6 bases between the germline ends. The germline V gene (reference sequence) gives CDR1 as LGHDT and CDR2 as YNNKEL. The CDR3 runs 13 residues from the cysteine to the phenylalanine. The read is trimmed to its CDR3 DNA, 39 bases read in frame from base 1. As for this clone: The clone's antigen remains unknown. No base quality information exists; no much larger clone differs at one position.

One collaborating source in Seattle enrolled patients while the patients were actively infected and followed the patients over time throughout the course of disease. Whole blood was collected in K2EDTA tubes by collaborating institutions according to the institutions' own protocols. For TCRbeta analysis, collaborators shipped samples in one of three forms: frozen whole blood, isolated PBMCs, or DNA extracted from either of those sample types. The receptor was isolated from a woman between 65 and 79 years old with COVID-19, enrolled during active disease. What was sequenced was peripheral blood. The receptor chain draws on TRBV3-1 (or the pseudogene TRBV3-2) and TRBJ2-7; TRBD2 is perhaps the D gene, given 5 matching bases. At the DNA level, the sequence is TGTGCCAGCAGCCAGGGGAGCTCCTACGAGCAGTACTTC. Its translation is CASSQGSSYEQYF.